This T cell receptor (beta chain) came from a study of metastatic and nonmetastatic thyroid tumors. This clone has a count of ten or more. MiXCR reprocessed the PCR reads for TCRdb. The data show some 27,000 clones, about 20% seen once. Nobody among the patients had been given any treatment before thyroid surgery. Trimming took off 6 bases at V and 6 bases at J, with 18 bases between the two ends. The CDR3 is 14 amino acids. CDR1 is MNHEY, CDR2 SMNVEV, per germline (reference sequence). Sequenced sample: blood. The origin of this receptor is a male donor with papillary thyroid cancer or a benign thyroid nodule (not recorded which). Some clones in this sample may be carry-over from other donors' samples. The chain joins TRBV27 to TRBJ2-7; a possible D gene is TRBD2 (5 bases). The CDR3 sequence: CASSLTTRGGEQYF. The DNA for the CDR3 is TGTGCCAGCAGCCTGACCACAAGAGGAGGCGAGCAGTACTTC.